The sample holds a few counts of the clone carrying this TCR beta chain. Per the germline V gene, CDR1 is SNHLY and CDR2 is FYNNEI. J gave up 3 bases and V 3 bases, and 4 bases lay outside the gene matches. The CDR3 consists of 16 residues. The sample originates from a study of CD8+CD57+ T cells in acquired aplastic anemia. Previously, flow cytometry had revealed CD8+CD57+ cell expansion in the patients chosen for sequencing. Diagnosis of severe acquired aplastic anemia applied to all patients. The template for TCR beta VDJ and CDR3 sequence profiling was genomic DNA. Using its own MiXCR run on the reads, TCRdb lists one record per CDR3 protein. The table has about 470,000 distinct CDR3 sequences, roughly a third seen once.

The rearrangement uses TRBV2 and TRBJ2-5; 13 bases fit TRBD2. The clonotype originates from a human donor with aplastic anemia. The specimen sequenced was sorted CD4+, CD8+, or CD8+CD57+ T cells (not recorded which) from PBMCs. CDR3 sequence reads: CASSDLGLAGEETQYF. The DNA of the CDR3 is TGTGCCAGCAGTGATCTCGGACTAGCGGGAGAAGAGACCCAGTACTTC.